Each of the 27 T cell receptor beta chains below was sequenced from the same sample in a study of PD-1 blockade in classical Hodgkin lymphoma. Patients all relapsed after autologous stem cell transplantation, and there was variation in brentuximab vedotin exposure. The repertoire was sequenced with immunoSEQ multiplex PCR; TCRdb's copy has only in-frame clones and lacks some. This table has tens of thousands of clones, 88% appearing once. This specimen consisted of peripheral blood mononuclear cells (PBMCs), obtained before the second cycle of nivolumab. Source of these receptors: a human donor with classical Hodgkin lymphoma.

V usage is TRBV12-5 and J usage is TRBJ1-2; no clear D. The V and J ends lost 3 bases and 5 bases respectively, with 7 bases between them. The CDR3 is made up of 12 amino acids. From germline, CDR1 is LGHNT and CDR2 FRNRAP. The CDR3 bases are TGTGCTAGTGGTTTAGACACGTATGGCTACACCTTC. This encodes CASGLDTYGYTF.

The J gene is TRBJ1-1, the V gene TRBV5-1, with D hard to call. The CDR3 runs to 14 residues. Germline V gives CDR1 SGHRS, CDR2 YFSETQ. V was cut by 3 bases and J by 1 base, with 10 bases left in between. The CDR3 nucleotides read TGCGCCAGCAGCTCCCCGGACCCGAACACTGAAGCTTTCTTT. It codes for CASSSPDPNTEAFF.

This chain uses TRBV4-2 with TRBJ1-3, with 8 bases that match TRBD1. CDR1 and CDR2 (germline): LGHNA, YNFKEQ. The length of the CDR3 is 16 residues. V shed 2 bases, J shed 5 bases, and the junction held 8 bases outside the gene matches. CDR3 sequence reads: CASSQPQGQGRNTIYF. The CDR3 DNA sequence: TGTGCCAGCAGCCAACCTCAAGGACAGGGTCGAAACACCATATATTTT.

For this clone: Other DNA sequences in this specimen translate into the identical CDR3. The rearrangement links TRBV5-1 to TRBJ2-7; D gene unclear. There are 14 residues in the CDR3. CDR1 SGHRS and CDR2 YFSETQ come from the germline V gene. The V end was cut by 4 bases, the J end by 0 bases, with 11 bases between. This CDR3 reads CASSLSVGSYEQYF. CDR3 sequence (DNA): TGCGCCAGCAGCCTCTCTGTGGGCTCCTACGAGCAGTACTTC.

This chain connects TRBV4-1 to TRBJ1-5; possibly TRBD1 for D (6 bases). The ends were cut back, 1 base at V and 5 bases at J, with 9 bases in the middle. Germline V gene data show CDR1 as MGHRA and CDR2 as YSYEKL. This CDR3 has 14 residues. The CDR3 nucleotides read TGCGCCAGCAGCCAAGGTTCAGGGGATCAGCCCCAGCATTTT. It yields the protein CASSQGSGDQPQHF.

The chain combines TRBV5-1 with TRBJ2-3; a possible D gene is TRBD2 (6 bases). Trimming pared 5 bases from V and 0 bases from J, leaving 10 bases between. CDR1 and CDR2 from the germline V gene are SGHRS and YFSETQ. This CDR3 is built from 14 residues. The chain's CDR3 is CASRMGTSTDTQYF. CDR3 DNA sequence: TGCGCCAGCAGAATGGGGACTAGCACAGATACGCAGTATTTT.

The chain recombines TRBV19 with TRBJ1-3; perhaps TRBD1 as D (6 bases). There are 16 residues in the CDR3. Germline values: CDR1 LNHDA, CDR2 SQIVND (reference sequence). Trimming took off 3 bases at V and 0 bases at J, with 12 bases between the two ends. The CDR3 spells CASSMQGQNSGNTIYF. Written as DNA, the CDR3 is TGTGCCAGTAGTATGCAAGGACAGAACTCTGGAAACACCATATATTTT.

The chain is built from TRBV11-2 and TRBJ2-5; 14 bases match TRBD2. J lost 5 bases, V lost 2 bases, and 1 base had no gene match. CDR3 length: 15 amino acids. Germline CDR1 reads SGHAT; CDR2 reads FQNNGV. The chain's CDR3 is CASSLRTSGGETQYF. The CDR3 nucleotides read TGTGCCAGCAGCTTAAGGACTAGCGGGGGGGAGACCCAGTACTTC.

CDR3 protein: CASSEHSGRPEAFF. Here the CDR3 DNA reads TGTGCCAGCAGTGAACACTCAGGGAGGCCTGAAGCTTTCTTT. V usage is TRBV6-1 and J usage is TRBJ1-1; tentative D call: TRBD1 (5 bases). V was pared by 2 bases and J by 6 bases, with 13 bases between. In germline, CDR1 is MNHNS, CDR2 SASEGT. The CDR3 sequence is 14 residues long.

This clone has a single count. The V gene is TRBV6-5, the J gene TRBJ1-5; 7 positions match TRBD1. The CDR3 has 15 residues. Germline CDR1 and CDR2: MNHEY and SVGAGI. V trimming: 6 bases; J trimming: 0 bases; junction bases outside the gene matches: 5. CDR3 residues: CASRRGTDSNQPQHF. CDR3 nucleotide sequence: TGTGCCAGCAGACGGGGGACAGATAGCAATCAGCCCCAGCATTTT.

V and J are TRBV11-3 and TRBJ2-3; D possibly corresponds to TRBD1 (6 bases). Trimming stripped 6 bases from V and 2 bases from J, with 12 bases between. CDR3 length: 14 residues. Germline loops: CDR1 SGHNT, CDR2 YENEEA. CDR3 amino acids: CASRYRTDTDTQYF. CDR3 nucleotide sequence: TGTGCCAGCAGATACCGGACAGACACAGATACGCAGTATTTT.

The chain carries TRBV18 and TRBJ2-1; D may be TRBD1 (6 bases). The CDR3 is 14 residues long. Germline V lookup: CDR1 KGHSH, CDR2 LQKENI. The V gene lost 3 bases and the J gene lost 4 bases, with 10 bases spanning the gap. The CDR3 DNA reads as TGTGCCAGCTCACCGGACAGAGCTTACAATGAGCAGTTCTTC. It translates to CASSPDRAYNEQFF.

The DNA for the CDR3 is TGCGCCAGCAGCGCGAGAGATGGGAGCTCTGGAAACACCATATATTTT. This codes for CASSARDGSSGNTIYF. The chain uses TRBV5-1 and TRBJ1-3; D remains ambiguous. V gave up 4 bases and J gave up 0 bases, with 14 bases separating them. The CDR3 runs to 16 residues. Germline CDR1 SGHRS, CDR2 YFSETQ. The entire variable domain, with the rest obtained from reference TRBV5-1 and TRBJ1-3, is as follows: KAGVTQTPRYLIKTRGQQVTLSCSPISGHRSVSWYQQTPGQGLQFLFEYFSETQRNKGNFPGRFSGRQFSNSRSEMNVSTLELGDSALYLCASSARDGSSGNTIYFGEGSWLTVV.

The rearrangement links TRBV6-5 to TRBJ2-3; unclear D gene. The germline V gene encodes CDR1 MNHEY and CDR2 SVGAGI. The V gene lost 2 bases and the J gene lost 3 bases, with 6 bases spanning the gap. CDR3 length: 13 amino acids. CDR3 DNA: TGTGCCAGCAGTTACGGTTGGACAGATACGCAGTATTTT. This gives the protein CASSYGWTDTQYF.

The chain combines TRBV6-5 with TRBJ2-7; the D is unclear. CDR1 is MNHEY and CDR2 is SVGAGI in the germline V gene. Trimming removed 4 bases at V and 6 bases at J, with 13 bases between. This CDR3 is built from 13 residues. For the CDR3, the DNA is TGTGCCAGCAGTTTGACCGGAGTTGGCGAGCAGTACTTC. Protein sequence: CASSLTGVGEQYF.

This clone was observed once. The genes are TRBV7-2 and TRBJ2-3; 11 bases map to TRBD2. The CDR3 spans 17 residues. V was clipped by 5 bases and J by 6 bases; unmatched bases: 13. Germline V gene lookup returns CDR1 SGHTA and CDR2 FQGNSA. The CDR3 loop is CASSPGLAGPRGDTQYF. The CDR3 DNA is TGTGCCAGCAGCCCCGGACTAGCGGGTCCGAGGGGGGATACGCAGTATTTT.

The V gene is TRBV7-9, the J gene TRBJ2-3; 13 nucleotides match TRBD2. The CDR3 covers 15 residues. The junction had 5 bases not matched to a gene; V was cut back by 5 bases and J by 6 bases. Looked up from germline, CDR1 is SEHNR and CDR2 is FQNEAQ (reference sequence). The CDR3 sequence is CASSELAGGWDTQYF. The DNA for the CDR3 is TGTGCCAGCAGCGAACTAGCGGGGGGGTGGGATACGCAGTATTTT.

The V gene is TRBV29-1, the J gene TRBJ2-7; 7 nucleotides align to TRBD1. The CDR3 is 13 amino acids. CDR1 and CDR2 from the germline V gene are SQVTM and ANQGSEA. V lost 7 bases to trimming and J lost 4 bases; unmatched junction nucleotides: 10. CDR3 nucleotide sequence: TGCAGCGCCGTTCCTAGGACAGGTTACGAGCAGTACTTC. Protein: CSAVPRTGYEQYF.

The V call is TRBV5-1, the J call TRBJ2-6; the D is unclear. Germline V gene lookup returns CDR1 SGHRS and CDR2 YFSETQ. The CDR3 is 16 amino acids. Trimming stripped 5 bases from V and 0 bases from J, with 12 bases between. The DNA of the CDR3 is TGCGCCAGCAGACCGAATCTCAACTCTGGGGCCAACGTCCTGACTTTC. The encoded protein is CASRPNLNSGANVLTF.

The chain links TRBV5-1 to TRBJ2-5, with a possible D match to TRBD1 (5 bases). Germline CDR1 reads SGHRS; CDR2 reads YFSETQ. The CDR3 spans 15 residues. V gave up 1 base and J gave up 5 bases, with 15 bases separating them. The chain's CDR3 is CASSLMGDSPETQYF. The DNA for the CDR3 is TGCGCCAGCAGCTTGATGGGTGACAGCCCCGAGACCCAGTACTTC.

This chain links TRBV6-5 with TRBJ2-7; 7 nucleotides align to TRBD1. CDR3 length: 15 residues. The germline V gene has CDR1 MNHEY and CDR2 SVGAGI. With V trimmed by 4 bases and J by 4 bases, 10 bases remained unmatched. CDR3 in amino acids: CASSLTGTALYEQYF. The CDR3 DNA reads as TGTGCCAGCAGTTTGACCGGGACAGCTTTATACGAGCAGTACTTC.

This sequence joins TRBV6-5 and TRBJ2-7; D may be TRBD1 or TRBD2 (5 bases each). The germline gives CDR1 MNHEY, CDR2 SVGAGI. V was pared by 4 bases and J by 3 bases, with 19 bases between. The CDR3 sequence is 16 residues long. The CDR3 is CASSSIGASGNYEQYF. The CDR3 DNA reads as TGTGCCAGCAGTTCCATCGGGGCTTCAGGGAACTACGAGCAGTACTTC.

This clone occurred a few times. The CDR3 DNA reads as TGCAGCGGGAACAGGGCGAGGGACACTGAAGCTTTCTTT. Its protein product is CSGNRARDTEAFF. The chain combines TRBV29-1 with TRBJ1-1; perhaps TRBD1 as D (6 bases). CDR1 and CDR2 from the germline V gene are SQVTM and ANQGSEA. Trimming left V 7 bases short and J 3 bases short, with 15 bases between. The CDR3 sequence is 13 residues long.

The chain couples TRBV5-1 to TRBJ2-7, with a weak D call TRBD1 (6 bases). CDR3 length equals 14 residues. Trimming cost V 1 base and J 7 bases, with 15 bases left between them. Germline loops: CDR1 SGHRS, CDR2 YFSETQ. The chain's CDR3 is CASSLQGPLWEQYF. CDR3 coding DNA: TGCGCCAGCAGCTTGCAGGGGCCCCTATGGGAGCAGTACTTC.

This chain connects TRBV5-4 to TRBJ1-4; the D gene is possibly TRBD1 (5 bases). Between the trimmed V and J ends, which lost 4 bases and 5 bases, there was a span of 21 bases. Germline CDR1 is SGHNT and CDR2 is YYREEE (reference sequence). The CDR3 consists of 17 residues. The CDR3 protein is CASSLSVPGGRNEKLFF. Written as DNA, the CDR3 is TGTGCCAGCAGCCTGTCAGTCCCGGGGGGTAGAAATGAAAAACTGTTTTTT.

CDR3 bases: TGTGCCAGCGGGGGGCATTCCGGGGTGGAACAGCCCCAGCATTTT. Protein sequence: CASGGHSGVEQPQHF. The chain links TRBV28 to TRBJ1-5; possibly TRBD1 for D (6 bases). CDR1 is MDHEN and CDR2 is SYDVKM in the germline V gene. There are 15 residues in the CDR3. With 8 bases removed from V and 7 bases from J, the gap between germline ends came to 21 bases.

This clone was seen a few times. The genes are TRBV5-1 and TRBJ1-1; 7 bases are a match to TRBD1. Germline CDR1 reads SGHRS; CDR2 reads YFSETQ. With 2 bases clipped from V and 4 bases from J, the junction kept 11 bases outside the gene matches. The CDR3 loop spans 16 amino acids. CDR3: CASSLGRDPGGTEAFF. The CDR3 nucleotides are TGCGCCAGCAGCTTAGGAAGGGACCCAGGGGGCACTGAAGCTTTCTTT.